The present entry profiles one T cell receptor (beta chain) with its context. What antigen it recognizes has not been identified. The record originates from a study of alternative splicing in chronic myeloid leukemia remission (dated by TCRdb to 2018 to 2020). Broadly, across the study: Remission specimens from the trials were collected at major or complete molecular response, at 12 or 24 months of TKI therapy. Peripheral blood from chronic-phase CML patients at diagnosis and remission was profiled by RNA sequencing and compared with healthy donors. The RESIST (imatinib), ENESTxtnd (nilotinib) and PINNACLE (nilotinib plus pegylated interferon) trials supplied fewer than 10 diagnostic specimens along with matched remission specimens. Median ages of 54 years at diagnosis, around 60 at remission and around 38 for healthy controls were recorded. Total leukocytes from peripheral blood collected in EDTA were used as the trial diagnostic specimens. The French Persistem study contributed nine CML samples, of which seven were diagnostic and two were matched remission samples. The female/male split was 11/5 for diagnosis samples, 8/3 for remission samples and 2/4 for controls. Trizol was used to extract total RNA from peripheral blood mononuclear cells of diagnosis, remission and control samples. General study outcomes and caveats: At remission, blood cell composition was reshaped to resemble that of the lymphoid cell-enriched normal controls. Strong differences in blood cell composition were observed between timepoints, with a shift from myeloid progenitor enrichment at diagnosis to mature lymphoid enrichment at remission.

The time point label of this sample denotes: major or complete molecular response after front-line TKI therapy. Under 20 CML patients were included in the patient cohort, and matched post-remission samples were retrieved for a subset of these patients. Receptor libraries were prepared by bulk RNA-seq. The TruSeq Stranded RNA sample prep kit was used to generate libraries of poly-A-enriched mRNA from an input of approximately 0.9 ug total RNA. Each sample was sequenced in triplicate using paired-end sequencing on a HiSeq 2500. RNA-seq read length was 125 nucleotides per mate. As for how the authors treated the data: After trimming, reads were aligned to hg38 using STAR v2.7, and quality control was handled by FASTQC, RSeQC and multiqc. Salmon 0.14.1 was used to quantify gene expression levels as transcripts per million (TPM). The results of principal component analysis suggested that neither trial, library batch, sequencing batch, treatment regimen nor sex drove the transcriptomic profiles. Through TCRdb reprocessing, the reads give one entry per CDR3 protein sequence; DNA is omitted. In this record, the V and J calls reflect TCRdb's handling and not the investigators' own analysis. The table for this sample lists about 560 distinct CDR3 sequences; around 97% of them were counted only once. Of the sample, around 7.9% falls within the top ten clones.

The CDR3 covers 13 residues, taking in both the cysteine and the phenylalanine. Only the protein sequence is given. Looking up the germline V gene (reference sequence) yields CDR1 SEHNR and CDR2 FQNEAQ. The chain was built from TRBV7-9 and TRBJ1-2. The receptor's source is an adult with chronic myeloid leukemia. The material sequenced was PBMCs or total blood leukocytes (not recorded which), taken during remission. The CDR3 loop reads CASSGHREGPYTF. Extended through the reference TRBV7-9 and TRBJ1-2 proteins, this CDR3 yields the full variable domain: DTGVSQNPRHKITKRGQNVTFRCDPISEHNRLYWYRQTLGQGPEFLTYFQNEAQLEKSRLLSDRFSAERPKGSFSTLEIQRTEQGDSAMYLCASSGHREGPYTFGSGTRLTVV.